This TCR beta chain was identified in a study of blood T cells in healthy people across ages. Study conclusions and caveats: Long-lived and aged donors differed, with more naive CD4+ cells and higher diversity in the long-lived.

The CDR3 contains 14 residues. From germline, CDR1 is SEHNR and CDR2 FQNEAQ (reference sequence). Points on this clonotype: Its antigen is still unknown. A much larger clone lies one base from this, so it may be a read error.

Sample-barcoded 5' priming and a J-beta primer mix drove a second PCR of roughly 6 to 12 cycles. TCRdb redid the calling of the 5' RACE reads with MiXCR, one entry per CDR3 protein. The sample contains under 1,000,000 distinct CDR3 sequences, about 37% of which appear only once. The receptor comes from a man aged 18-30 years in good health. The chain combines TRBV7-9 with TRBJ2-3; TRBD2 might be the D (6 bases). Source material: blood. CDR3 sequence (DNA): TGTCCCAGCAGCTTAACCAGCGGGCAAGATACGCAGTATTTT. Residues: CPSSLTSGQDTQYF.